Sequencing of this TCR beta chain was carried out in a study of blood T cell repertoires in COVID-19. Clones were read by immunoSEQ multiplex PCR, and TCRdb kept only the in-frame ones, dropping some. Seen here are over 150,000 clones, roughly 80% observed once, and the top ten hold less than 30%. Material: peripheral blood. The sequence derives from a woman aged 55-75 years with acute or convalescent COVID-19.

The CDR3 loop reads CASSSLRDRGNTIYF. For the CDR3, the DNA is TGTGCCAGCAGCTCCCTTCGAGACAGAGGAAACACCATATATTTT. The chain joins TRBV11-2 to TRBJ1-3, with D possibly being TRBD1 (5 bases). Germline V gives CDR1 SGHAT, CDR2 FQNNGV. V was cut by 4 bases and J by 4 bases, with 14 bases left in between. This CDR3 is built from 15 residues.